This T cell receptor (beta chain) was obtained from a study of shared clonotypes between healthy human individuals. The wider study: Per donor, three plates held CD4 naive cells, three held CD4 memory, two held CD8 naive and one held CD8 memory.

Sequencing used immunoSEQ multiplex PCR; TCRdb keeps in-frame clones, though not all of them. The sample includes 950,000 to 1,100,000 clones, about 77% seen only once; the top ten take nearly 1.5%. Splitting the CD4+ cells yielded a CD45RA+ naive subset and a CD45RA-negative memory subset. Turning to this clone: The same CDR3 is also encoded by other DNA sequences in this sample.

The receptor comes from a young man in good health. The sample taken for sequencing was memory CD4+ T cells sorted from blood. Subset denoted: CD45RA-negative fraction.

The CDR3 reads CASSEAGNQPQHF. The CDR3 region has the DNA TGCGCCAGCAGTGAGGCAGGGAATCAGCCCCAGCATTTT. This chain joins TRBV10-1 and TRBJ1-5, with a tentative D call TRBD1 (5 bases). The CDR3 is 13 residues long. Looked up from germline, CDR1 is WNHNN and CDR2 is SYGVQD (reference sequence). Trimming left V 2 bases short and J 4 bases short, with 6 bases between.